Listed below are T cell receptor beta chains from one sample, sequenced in a study of early T cells in non-severe SARS-CoV-2 infection. TCRdb passed the 5' RACE reads through MiXCR, listing each CDR3 protein once. The table includes about 68,000 distinct CDR3 sequences, 10% to 15% detected once. Sequenced material: whole blood. These receptors were taken from an adult who was a healthcare worker with PCR-confirmed SARS-CoV-2 infection or an uninfected control (not recorded which). The CDR3 runs from the conserved cysteine through the conserved F or W. The order of the fields is CDR3 length, J gene, V gene, clone size, CDR3 protein. Some rows mark clone size as missing; the rest say once, few, many or name a class of expanded clone.

cdr3_length: 17
j_call: TRBJ2-2
v_call: TRBV5-1
clone_size: many
cdr3_aa: CASSLTGTSGGNGELFF

cdr3_length: 17
j_call: TRBJ2-7
v_call: TRBV16
clone_size: few
cdr3_aa: CASSPQGVQANSYEQYF

cdr3_length: 13
j_call: TRBJ1-1
v_call: TRBV2
clone_size: .
cdr3_aa: CASSEGVNTEAFF

cdr3_length: 15
j_call: TRBJ1-4
v_call: TRBV6-2/TRBV6-3
clone_size: few
cdr3_aa: CASSYAMITNEKLFF

cdr3_length: 14
j_call: TRBJ1-2
v_call: TRBV5-1
clone_size: few
cdr3_aa: CASSPRDANYGYTF

cdr3_length: 13
j_call: TRBJ2-3
v_call: TRBV20-1
clone_size: .
cdr3_aa: CSAGTGVADTQYF

cdr3_length: 15
j_call: TRBJ2-1
v_call: TRBV25-1
clone_size: .
cdr3_aa: CASSGTSGGINEQFF

cdr3_length: 13
j_call: TRBJ1-3
v_call: TRBV20-1
clone_size: few
cdr3_aa: CSASRGTGNTIYF

cdr3_length: 15
j_call: TRBJ2-5
v_call: TRBV2
clone_size: .
cdr3_aa: CASSEDRGFGETQYF

cdr3_length: 14
j_call: TRBJ2-2
v_call: TRBV11-3
clone_size: few
cdr3_aa: CASSLNMATGELFF

cdr3_length: 13
j_call: TRBJ2-5
v_call: TRBV5-1
clone_size: .
cdr3_aa: CASSGGRQETQYF